A single sample is the source of the 18 T cell receptor beta chains below, sequenced in a study of kidney transplant recipient with SARS-CoV-2 infection (dated by TCRdb to 2020 to 2023). Sequencing relied on an Illumina MiSeq. Clones were called with MiXCR by TCRdb after fastp trimmed the public reads at Q25, and only in-frame beta chains were retained. Every entry covers one CDR3 protein and lists the most common genes and DNA from its rows. The sample includes about 250,000 distinct CDR3 sequences, with roughly 26% observed a single time. The top ten hold roughly 7% of the sample. This sample's time point label indicates: pre-pandemic baseline sample and day 111 after first positive SARS-CoV-2 test. Sequencing used a blood sample, obtained at baseline and on day 111 from a kidney transplant recipient. The receptors stem from a male patient aged 25 to 39 who had COVID-19 and was a kidney transplant recipient. Following a transplant, a fraction of the T cells may be traceable to the graft donor.

In this sample, this clonotype turned up many times. The chain couples TRBV11-2 to TRBJ1-4; 9 bases fit TRBD1. The V and J ends lost 2 bases and 7 bases, in that order; junction bases with no gene match: 5. The V gene's germline CDR1 is SGHAT and CDR2 FQNNGV. The CDR3 loop spans 15 amino acids. CDR3 sequence reads: CASSLIWTGVEKLFF. The CDR3 nucleotides read TGTGCCAGCAGCTTAATTTGGACAGGGGTTGAAAAACTGTTTTTT.

This clonotype came up many times. The V and J genes are TRBV2 and TRBJ1-2, with unresolved D. V dropped 8 bases and J dropped 0 bases, with 10 bases sitting between them. CDR3 length: 13 residues. Germline CDR1 reads SNHLY; CDR2 reads FYNNEI. CDR3 protein: CASQRQPNYGYTF. In nucleotides, the CDR3 is TGTGCCAGCCAGAGACAACCTAACTATGGCTACACCTTC.

This clonotype came up many times. V usage is TRBV6-4 and J usage is TRBJ1-2; no clear D gene. CDR1 is MRHNA, CDR2 SNTAGT, per germline. The V gene lost 5 bases and the J gene lost 4 bases, with 23 bases spanning the gap. The CDR3 is 17 residues long. The CDR3 protein is CASSRFCSHGKTYGYTF. DNA for the CDR3: TGTGCCAGCAGTAGGTTCTGCTCACACGGAAAGACCTATGGCTACACCTTC.

The table lists this clonotype with many counts. The rearrangement joins TRBV10-1 to TRBJ1-2; D is undetermined. The CDR3 sequence is 17 residues long. Germline V gene sequence: CDR1 WNHNN, CDR2 SYGVQD (reference sequence). V gave up 5 bases and J gave up 4 bases, with 23 bases separating them. CDR3 DNA sequence: TGCGCCAGCAGTACGGCAACAAGATCGCGAAAGACCTATGGCTACACCTTC. Translation: CASSTATRSRKTYGYTF.

A word on this clonotype: This may be a read error: a much more frequent sequence differs by one nucleotide. The gene calls are TRBV4-1 and TRBJ1-5; D not resolved. Deletions cut 3 bases from V and 5 bases from J, with 14 bases between. CDR1 is MGHRA, CDR2 YSYEKL, per germline. The CDR3 is 15 residues long. CDR3 nucleotide sequence: TGCGCCAGCAGCCACCTAGACAAGGGAGATCAGCCCCAGCATTTT. Protein product: CASSHLDKGDQPQHF.

This chain links TRBV24-1 with TRBJ2-4; D remains unclear. The J call may not be correct, given that the DNA end is closer to TRBJ2-1. CDR3 length: 13 amino acids. Germline CDR1 reads KGHDR; CDR2 reads SFDVKD. The CDR3 spells CATSDFVTNLQFF. In DNA, the CDR3 is TGTGCCACCAGTGATTTTGTCACCAATCTCCAGTTCTTC.

This clonotype appeared many times. The chain links TRBV27 to TRBJ2-3; TRBD2 matches 9 bases. The ends lost 5 bases at V and 8 bases at J; junction bases unmatched: 14. CDR1 is MNHEY and CDR2 is SMNVEV in the germline V gene (reference sequence). The CDR3 is 16 amino acids. This chain's CDR3 is CASSPLGGRAGGTQYF. The DNA for the CDR3 is TGTGCCAGCAGTCCCTTGGGCGGGAGGGCCGGGGGTACGCAGTATTTT.

There are many counts of this clonotype. V usage is TRBV12-3 or TRBV12-4 and J usage is TRBJ2-2, with 12 nucleotides matching TRBD2. Trimming removed 6 bases from V and 7 bases from J; junction bases left unmatched: 21. The CDR3 spans 20 residues. The CDR3 bases are TGTGCCAGCAGGCAAGGGTTGGATCTAGCGGGGGGGCCCCGTGACGGGGAGCTGTTTTTT. Protein sequence: CASRQGLDLAGGPRDGELFF.

The table lists this clonotype with many counts. The J gene is TRBJ1-2, the V gene TRBV19; no clear D. Germline lookup yields CDR1 LNHDA and CDR2 SQIVND (reference sequence). This CDR3 is 17 amino acids long. Between the trimmed V and J ends, which lost 5 bases and 4 bases, there was a span of 23 bases. The CDR3 region is CASSVFSTNRKTYGYTF. Written as DNA, the CDR3 is TGTGCCAGTAGTGTCTTTTCGACAAATCGAAAGACCTATGGCTACACCTTC.

The CDR3 bases are TGTGCCAGCAGCGTGATAAACACCCTTCGAAAGACCTATGGCTACACCTTC. Protein product: CASSVINTLRKTYGYTF. This chain links TRBV3-1 with TRBJ1-2; D is ambiguous. The V end lost 5 bases, the J end lost 4 bases, and 23 bases lay between the germline ends. The germline V gene encodes CDR1 LGHDT and CDR2 YNNKEL (reference sequence). CDR3 length equals 17 residues.

This clonotype was detected many times. This chain links TRBV10-3 with TRBJ2-7; 8 bases agree with TRBD2. V gave up 4 bases and J gave up 3 bases; unmatched junction bases: 11. The germline CDR1 and CDR2 sequences are ENHRY and SYGVKD. The CDR3 has 16 amino acids. The CDR3, as DNA: TGTGCCATCAGTGCCCCGGGACTAGAGGGGTTCTACGAGCAGTACTTC. The encoded protein is CAISAPGLEGFYEQYF.

A word on this clonotype: A much larger clone lies a single base off, so this may be a read error. The chain carries TRBV16 and TRBJ1-2; D uncertain. This CDR3 comprises 17 residues. Germline CDR1 reads KGHSY; CDR2 reads FQNENV. The CDR3 here is CASSMDLVVRKTYGYAF. The CDR3 nucleotides are TGTGCCAGCAGCATGGATCTGGTCGTTAGAAAGACCTATGGCTACGCCTTC.

This clonotype was counted only a few times. This chain joins TRBV2 and TRBJ2-1; 8 bases fit TRBD1. The CDR3 contains 16 residues. The germline gives CDR1 SNHLY, CDR2 FYNNEI. The J segment lost 2 bases and the V segment lost 3 bases, leaving 6 bases of the junction unmatched. The CDR3 loop reads CASSDINRGTYNEQFF. The CDR3 DNA is TGTGCCAGCAGTGACATAAACAGGGGGACCTACAATGAGCAGTTCTTC.

This clonotype was observed at least ten times. This sequence joins TRBV4-3 and TRBJ1-2, with D unresolved. V dropped 5 bases and J dropped 4 bases, with 23 bases sitting between them. Germline CDR1 reads LGHNA; CDR2 reads YSLEER. The CDR3 totals 17 residues. The DNA of the CDR3 is TGCGCCAGCAGCTGGTGGTTAGGACGTCGAAAGACCTATGGCTACACCTTC. It is translated as CASSWWLGRRKTYGYTF.

This clonotype was observed a single time. A much larger clone is a single base away; this may be a read error. The genes are TRBV30 and TRBJ1-2; TRBD1 might be the D (5 bases). The V end was cut by 5 bases, the J end by 4 bases, with 23 bases between. Germline V gives CDR1 GTSNPN, CDR2 SVGIG (reference sequence). The CDR3 has 16 amino acids. The CDR3 reads CAWGPGRYRKTYGYTF. CDR3 in DNA: TGTGCCTGGGGTCCAGGGCGTTATAGAAAGACCTATGGCTACACCTTC. Together with reference TRBV30 and TRBJ1-2, the CDR3 gives the full variable domain: SQTIHQWPATLVQPVGSPLSLECTVEGTSNPNLYWYRQAAGRGLQLLFYSVGIGQISSEVPQNLSASRPQDRQFILSSKKLLLSDSGFYLCAWGPGRYRKTYGYTFGSGTRLTVV.

This clonotype was counted ten times or more. The CDR3 bases are TGTGCCAGCAGTCAAAGACCAGGGGCTTGGGCCTACGAGCAGTACGTC. Translation gives CASSQRPGAWAYEQYV. V and J are TRBV6-2 or TRBV6-3 and TRBJ2-7; D may be TRBD1 (6 bases). Germline V gene data show CDR1 as MNHEY and CDR2 as SVGEGT. V was shortened by 5 bases and J by 2 bases, with 19 bases between the two germline ends. The CDR3 has 16 amino acids.

Of note for this clonotype: This clone may be a read error of a much larger clone one base away. This chain connects TRBV21-1 to TRBJ1-3; the table names TRBD1, a call not compared with the DNA. TRBV21-1 is annotated as a pseudogene. This CDR3 is 12 amino acids long. The CDR3 DNA sequence: TGTGCCGTCCCGGGACAGGGAAACACCATATATTTT. Its protein is CAVPGQGNTIYF.

J is TRBJ2-1 and V is TRBV12-3 or TRBV12-4; 11 positions agree with TRBD2. The CDR3 has 14 amino acids. The J segment lost 9 bases and the V segment lost 2 bases, leaving 3 bases of the junction unmatched. CDR3 loop: CASSLTLAGGEQFF. Written as DNA, the CDR3 is TGTGCCAGCAGTTTAACCCTAGCGGGAGGTGAGCAGTTCTTC.